The rows below give T cell receptor beta chains drawn from one sample of a study of cytomegalovirus exposure and HLA in healthy donors. Some clones are missing from TCRdb's copy, which holds only in-frame ones; the method was immunoSEQ multiplex PCR. The sample shows around 120,000 clones, less than 90% of them seen only once. The source material was PBMCs. The receptors shown here come from a man aged 45 to 65 in good health and CMV-seronegative. Each CDR3 is given without its conserved first and last residue. A D gene is named only where the DNA matches it firmly.

d_call,v_call,cdr3_aa
TRBD1,TRBV30,AWEGQRGQPQH
NA,TRBV15,ATSRGGVNQPQH
TRBD2,TRBV7-2,ASSPGLGREPHTGELF
TRBD1,TRBV6-1,ASSARGTGWRDTQY
NA,TRBV7-3,ASSSLSYNEQF
TRBD2,TRBV5-1,ASSFPLAGVGTGELF
TRBD2,TRBV4-2,ASSPESGGRGSDTQY
NA,TRBV25-1,ASSKGLSNTIY
NA,TRBV29-1,SAVRGGANEKLF
TRBD2,TRBV6-4,ASSSSSGGAGTGELF
NA,TRBV9,ASSPVRGNTEAF
TRBD1,TRBV7-8,ASGDRGHGEKLF
TRBD2,TRBV12-5,ASGLGAGGDNEQF
NA,TRBV4-1,ASGPGDITDTQY
TRBD1,TRBV11-2,ASRARTGGKETQY
NA,TRBV12-1,ASSNTIYRSTSTDTQY
TRBD2,TRBV5-6,ASSRGLGRLN
TRBD1,TRBV7-3,ASSSEGAKNSPLH
NA,TRBV7-9,SSSLGATEAF
TRBD2,TRBV29-1,SGARTSVKTGELF
TRBD1,TRBV4-1,ASSFRDRGEAF
TRBD1,TRBV7-6,ASSEDRGNTEAF
NA,TRBV19,ASSIPARDYGYT
NA,TRBV4-2,ASSQDSYEQY
NA,TRBV19,ASSITPMTKRSVLGDYGYT
NA,TRBV4-3,ASSQDISGTSTDTQY
TRBD1,TRBV4-2,ASGTGPTANEKLF
NA,TRBV7-9,ASSPRGSYEQY
NA,TRBV10-3,AISELSGTDTQY
NA,TRBV18,ASSPGSQETQY
NA,TRBV4-2,ASSQAQGSTDTQY
NA,TRBV7-3,ASSPGGRSSYNEQF
TRBD1,TRBV7-9,ASSSWGTGGPDTQY
TRBD2,TRBV6-5,ASAIGGGSDEQF
TRBD1,TRBV28,ASAGGQGARNTIY
TRBD1,TRBV7-3,ASSGQTGTEAF
TRBD2,TRBV5-1,ASTRGGAQDTQY
TRBD1,TRBV5-5,ASSGTGWNTEAF
NA,TRBV9,ASSVAGAANEQF
NA,TRBV7-2,ASSLGDIFNQPQH
NA,TRBV30,AWTLGGYGYT
TRBD2,TRBV28,ASTLGGLAGTGELF
TRBD1,TRBV9,ASSVFGTAVDEQY
NA,TRBV28,ASTLWRGQTEQY
TRBD2,TRBV29-1,SVEETSVGDTQY
NA,TRBV28,ASSLPRVYNEQF
NA,TRBV5-1,ASSLRGGYEQY
NA,TRBV19,ASSIPHRGEGTYSNQPQH
TRBD2,TRBV5-1,ASSPAGTSGGGNEQF
TRBD2,TRBV28,ASSLGLAGGTEQY
NA,TRBV7-2,ASSPNIGVSQPQH
NA,TRBV30,AWSGYSSSNQPQH
NA,TRBV11-3,ASSRDGTNTEAF
NA,TRBV11-2,ASSLDTETDNTEAF
NA,TRBV7-9,ASSSRGYT
TRBD1,TRBV19,ASSRPRGTGDTQY
NA,TRBV7-3,ASSGGATGELF
TRBD2,TRBV27,ASSYYPSGNYEQY